This T cell receptor beta chain was sequenced during a study of blood T cell repertoires in COVID-19. Germline V gene lookup returns CDR1 SGHVS and CDR2 FNYEAQ. This CDR3 spans 17 amino acids. The ends lost 0 bases at V and 8 bases at J; junction bases unmatched: 13. Assay used: immunoSEQ multiplex PCR; TCRdb lists only in-frame clones, some missing. The table has roughly 340,000 clones, under 95% seen once. Material for sequencing was peripheral blood. The receptor was isolated from a woman aged 18-30 years who had recovered from COVID-19. The chain uses TRBV7-6 and TRBJ2-1, with 7 bases identical to TRBD2. For the CDR3, the DNA is TGTGCCAGCAGCTTAGCTGGAGGTAGCGGGTGGTCCCATGAGCAGTTCTTC. Translated: CASSLAGGSGWSHEQFF. Based on the CDR3 plus reference TRBV7-6 and TRBJ2-1, the full variable domain is GAGVSQSPRYKVTKRGQDVALRCDPISGHVSLYWYRQALGQGPEFLTYFNYEAQQDKSGLPNDRFSAERPEGSISTLTIQRTEQRDSAMYRCASSLAGGSGWSHEQFFGPGTRLTVL.